This entry features one T cell receptor beta chain sequence. Its cognate antigen is unknown. Template for every sorted-subset replicate PCR totaled around 200 ng DNA, around 32,000 T cell genomes. Repertoires were generated with immunoSEQ multiplex PCR, while TCRdb's copy carries only in-frame clones and drops some. The sample consists of 2 million to 3 million clones, approximately 93% of them appearing once. The data are from a study of shared clonotypes between healthy human individuals. Broader study findings: The genetic and exposure-history diversity represented was limited by few donors.

The ends lost 10 bases at V and 2 bases at J; junction bases unmatched: 8. This CDR3 has 14 residues. Germline V gene data show CDR1 as SGHTA and CDR2 as FQGTGA. The chain employs TRBV7-3 and TRBJ2-5; the match to TRBD2 covers 9 bases. Sequenced: naive CD4+ T cells from PBMCs. Stated subset: CD45RA+ positively selected. This TCR was sampled from a man younger than 35 in good health. Some clones in this sample may be carry-over from other donors' samples. The CDR3 is CATPGLACQETQYF. The CDR3 DNA sequence: TGTGCCACCCCGGGACTAGCTTGTCAAGAGACCCAGTACTTC.